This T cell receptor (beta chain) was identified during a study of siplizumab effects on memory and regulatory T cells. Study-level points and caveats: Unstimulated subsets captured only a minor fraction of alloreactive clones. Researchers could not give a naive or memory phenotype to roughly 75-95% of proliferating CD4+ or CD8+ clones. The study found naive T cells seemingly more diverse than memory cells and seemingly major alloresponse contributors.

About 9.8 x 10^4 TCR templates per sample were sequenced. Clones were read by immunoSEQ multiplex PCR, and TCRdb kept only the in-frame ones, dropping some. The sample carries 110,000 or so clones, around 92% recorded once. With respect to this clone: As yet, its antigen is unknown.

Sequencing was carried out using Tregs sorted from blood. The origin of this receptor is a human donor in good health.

CDR3 nucleotides: TGTGCCAGCACCCCTGCTGGGCTAGCGGGAGTTGGGCAGTTCTTC. It yields the protein CASTPAGLAGVGQFF. The J gene is TRBJ2-1, the V gene TRBV6-1, with 10 nucleotides matching TRBD2. J was trimmed by 12 bases and V by 7 bases; bases with no gene match: 15. The length of the CDR3 is 15 residues. Germline-derived CDR1 and CDR2 are MNHNS and SASEGT.